These 5 T cell receptor beta chains came from one sample sequenced in a study of cytomegalovirus exposure and HLA in healthy donors. The PCR made use of 60 Vbeta and 13 Jbeta primers. The assay was immunoSEQ multiplex PCR, and TCRdb's table has in-frame clones only and misses some. This table lists 75,000 to 95,000 clones. Sequencing was carried out using PBMCs. Source of these receptors: a girl aged 5-17 years in good health and CMV-seropositive.

DNA for the CDR3: TGTGCCAGCAGCCAAGAGTACCTAGCGGGGAGGACCGGGGAGCTGTTTTTT. Encoded protein: CASSQEYLAGRTGELFF. The V call is TRBV4-2, the J call TRBJ2-2, with 9 bases that match TRBD2. The CDR3 is 17 residues long. V lost 0 bases to trimming and J lost 5 bases; unmatched junction nucleotides: 7. CDR1 is LGHNA and CDR2 is YNFKEQ in the germline V gene.

This chain links TRBV4-3 with TRBJ2-2; 11 bases agree with TRBD2. V lost 0 bases to trimming and J lost 5 bases; unmatched junction nucleotides: 8. Looked up from germline, CDR1 is LGHNA and CDR2 is YSLEER. This CDR3 is 18 amino acids long. The CDR3 is CASSQEQASGGITGELFF. The CDR3 DNA reads as TGCGCCAGCAGCCAAGAGCAGGCTAGCGGGGGGATTACCGGGGAGCTGTTTTTT.

Concerning this clone itself: The junction departs from germline at one end; a sequencing error may be responsible. This chain uses TRBV5-1 with TRBJ2-7; 9 bases match TRBD1. The CDR3 sequence is 15 residues long. Germline-derived CDR1 and CDR2 are SGHRS and YFSETQ. Here the CDR3 reads CASSRDRDRVSEQSF. The CDR3 DNA follows: TGCGCCAGCAGCAGAGACCGGGACAGGGTCTCCGAGCAGTCCTTC.

CDR3: CSVPTGTGGLNTEAFF. The CDR3 DNA sequence: TGCAGCGTTCCAACGGGGACAGGGGGCCTGAACACTGAAGCTTTCTTT. The chain carries TRBV29-1 and TRBJ1-1, with 12 bases that match TRBD1. Germline assignment: CDR1 SQVTM and CDR2 ANQGSEA. V shed 5 bases and J 0 bases; nucleotides not matched to a gene: 7. The CDR3 is made up of 16 amino acids.

Notes on this clone: The junction and the germline gene differ at one end; a read error may be behind it. The gene calls are TRBV6-5 and TRBJ2-5; D is perhaps TRBD2 (6 bases). The germline V gene has CDR1 MNHEY and CDR2 SVGAGI. The CDR3 totals 15 residues. The chain's CDR3 is CASSYSEGRRENQYF. CDR3 bases: TGTGCCAGCAGTTACTCGGAGGGAAGGAGGGAGAACCAGTACTTC.